Listed below are T cell receptor beta chains from one sample, sequenced in a study of T cell responses to AZD1222 COVID-19 vaccine. Sequencing was performed with immunoSEQ multiplex PCR; in TCRdb, only in-frame clones are kept and a portion is missing. The repertoire holds under 200,000 clones, with roughly 86% as singletons. Sequenced here: peripheral blood, sampled on day 0 of AZD1222 vaccination. These receptors originate from an adult in good health. Both conserved end residues are part of each CDR3.

V	J	CDR3
TRBV3-1/TRBV3-2	TRBJ2-7	CASSQEGQINEQYF
TRBV6-5	TRBJ2-1	CASSPKPSEQFF
TRBV6-7	TRBJ2-5	CASSRPRGLATETQYF
TRBV7-8	TRBJ1-4	CASSSPGRKTTNEKLFF
TRBV19	TRBJ1-2	CASSMRGGSYGYTF
TRBV5-1	TRBJ1-4	CASSLAGGGNEKLFF
TRBV6-5	TRBJ1-4	CASSFLGRGANEKLFF
TRBV7-2	TRBJ2-2	CASSPRTTLTGELFF
TRBV28	TRBJ2-4	CASSQKNIQYF
TRBV7-6	TRBJ2-2	CASSMTGNTGELFF
TRBV28	TRBJ1-2	CASSRSSGYTF
TRBV5-1	TRBJ2-7	CASSLTPSGGTYEQYF
TRBV5-5	TRBJ2-3	CASSLRLAGGASTDTQYF
TRBV27	TRBJ1-3	CASSLRGTGANSGNTIYF
TRBV6-5	TRBJ1-1	CASRRGAAMNTEAFF
TRBV9	TRBJ1-5	CASSVAPDQPQHF
TRBV6-2/TRBV6-3	TRBJ2-7	CASSQTSTIEQYF
TRBV29-1	TRBJ1-1	CSVRTNTEAFF
TRBV6-6	TRBJ1-6	CASSLDRPNPSNSPLHF
TRBV7-6	TRBJ1-1	CASSLGLTNTEAFF
TRBV30	TRBJ2-3	CAWSVSSGGPSDTQYF
TRBV2	TRBJ1-6	CASSQLDRLAVGNSPLHF
TRBV6-2/TRBV6-3	TRBJ2-2	CASSLGTSAPSITGELFF
TRBV19	TRBJ1-4	CASSSGQSFTGEKLFF
TRBV9	TRBJ1-4	CASSVGSEINEKLFF
TRBV28	TRBJ1-3	CASLRGNTIYF
TRBV28	TRBJ1-2	CASSQKRDVYGYTF
TRBV6-5	TRBJ1-6	CASDDRASYNSPLHF
TRBV19	TRBJ1-1	CASSIVSQGAMRTEAFF
TRBV9	TRBJ2-5	CASSVVPSGRETQYF
TRBV29-1	TRBJ1-1	CSVEWGGSSPDNEAFF
TRBV15	TRBJ1-4	CATSRTVEKLFF
TRBV7-2	TRBJ2-3	CASSLSGGSTDTQYF
TRBV24-1	TRBJ2-1	CATSDFVGGGANEQFF
TRBV7-9	TRBJ2-1	CASSLVYEQFF
TRBV6-5	TRBJ1-1	CASSYVIGGTEAFF
TRBV28	TRBJ1-2	CASSLQPDGYTF
TRBV5-1	TRBJ1-1	CASSLFGDTEAFF
TRBV5-1	TRBJ2-1	CASSLDLYNEQFF
TRBV19	TRBJ1-2	CARQETGVYGYTF
TRBV7-2	TRBJ2-3	CASSLTSGDGDTQYF
TRBV5-6	TRBJ1-4	CASSSAGVGEKLFF
TRBV27	TRBJ1-4	CASSRHPGEGTGKLFF
TRBV11-2	TRBJ2-2	CASSSRVAGNTGELFF
TRBV28	TRBJ1-5	CASNSGTQNQPQHF
TRBV30	TRBJ1-2	CAWSSGQIQHYGYTF